This T cell receptor (beta chain) was recovered during a study of T cells expressing NK-cell markers. TCRdb re-called the 5' RACE reads; one entry per CDR3 protein, DNA not given. The table for this sample gives about 460,000 distinct CDR3 sequences. CDR1 and CDR2 from the germline V gene are KGHDR and SFDVKD. This CDR3 has 17 amino acids. This sequence was found in a woman aged 45-60 years in good health. Sequencing was carried out using blood T cells: a sorted CD56 or NKG2C T cell subset, CD4+ or CD8+ T cells, or bulk PBMC T cells (not recorded which). This rearrangement joins TRBV24-1 to TRBJ2-3; TCRdb's D gene call, TRBD2, goes unchecked for lack of DNA. CDR3 amino acids: CATSLRGLPPSTDTQYF.